Below, one T cell receptor (beta chain) is given with its context. The antigen is unknown. This sample was taken from a study of shared clonotypes between healthy human individuals. Study-wide findings and caveats: Between a handful of donors, naive CD4 clonotypes were shared at a level of around 5.1%. Sampling was confined to blood; repertoires within tissues likely differ.

Per the original methods: With immunoSEQ giving junction-only sequences and no quality scores, filtering differed. TCRdb's copy holds only in-frame clones and misses some; the assay was immunoSEQ multiplex PCR. That table supplies the V and J calls and clone size; D and trimming were determined from the DNA. The sample holds about 2.1 million clones; 93% are singletons and the top ten take around 1.7%. Germline V gives CDR1 LGHNA, CDR2 YNFKEQ. Deletions cut 1 base from V and 3 bases from J, with 10 bases between. The CDR3 is 14 amino acids. Naive CD8 cells, CD45RO-negative and positively selected for CCR7, excluded terminally differentiated effector memory CD45RA+ cells. The donors, all of them Caucasian adults, lived in Nashville, Tennessee.

Input material: naive CD8+ T cells from PBMCs. The V call is TRBV4-2, the J call TRBJ2-7, with D uncertain. This receptor was obtained from a man aged 18 to 29 in good health. Some clones in this sample may be carry-over from other donors' samples. The CDR3 DNA sequence: TGTGCCAGCAGCCAAGCTTTGCACCTCTACGAGCAGTACTTC. This gives the protein CASSQALHLYEQYF.